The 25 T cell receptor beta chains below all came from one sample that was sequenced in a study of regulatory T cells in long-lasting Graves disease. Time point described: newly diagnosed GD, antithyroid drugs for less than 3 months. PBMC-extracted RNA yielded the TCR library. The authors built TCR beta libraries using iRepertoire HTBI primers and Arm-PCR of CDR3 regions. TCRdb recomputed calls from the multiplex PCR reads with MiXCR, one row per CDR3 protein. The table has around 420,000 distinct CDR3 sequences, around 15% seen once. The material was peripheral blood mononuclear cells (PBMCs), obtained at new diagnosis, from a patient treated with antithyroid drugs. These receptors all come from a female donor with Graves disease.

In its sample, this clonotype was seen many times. The CDR3 sequence is CSARDGRNGRPDTQYF. CDR3 nucleotides: TGCAGTGCTAGAGATGGAAGAAACGGACGGCCAGATACGCAGTATTTT. This chain uses TRBV20-1 with TRBJ2-3; D remains ambiguous. Germline CDR1 reads DFQATT; CDR2 reads SNEGSKA (reference sequence). V shed 0 bases and J shed 4 bases, with 17 bases lying between them. This CDR3 spans 16 amino acids.

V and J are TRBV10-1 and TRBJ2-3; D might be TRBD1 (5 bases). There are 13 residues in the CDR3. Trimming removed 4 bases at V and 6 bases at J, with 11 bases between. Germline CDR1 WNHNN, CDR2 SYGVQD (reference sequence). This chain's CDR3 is CASSGGAGDTQYF. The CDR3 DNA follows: TGCGCCAGCAGTGGCGGAGCAGGGGATACGCAGTATTTT.

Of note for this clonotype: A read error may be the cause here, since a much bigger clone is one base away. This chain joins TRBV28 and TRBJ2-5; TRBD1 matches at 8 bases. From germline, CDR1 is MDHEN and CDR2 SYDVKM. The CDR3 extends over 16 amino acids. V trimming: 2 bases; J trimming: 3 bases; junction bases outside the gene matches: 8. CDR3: CASSLPSAGGEETQYF. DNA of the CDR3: TGTGCCAGCAGTTTACCCTCGGCAGGGGGCGAAGAGACCCAGTACTTC.

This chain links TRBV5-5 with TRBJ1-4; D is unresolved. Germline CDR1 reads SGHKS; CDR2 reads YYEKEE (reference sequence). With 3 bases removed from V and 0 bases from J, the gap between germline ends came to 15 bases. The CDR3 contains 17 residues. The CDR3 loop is CASSWRRVTTTNEKLFF. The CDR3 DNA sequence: TGTGCCAGCAGCTGGCGGCGGGTCACCACAACTAATGAAAAACTGTTTTTT.

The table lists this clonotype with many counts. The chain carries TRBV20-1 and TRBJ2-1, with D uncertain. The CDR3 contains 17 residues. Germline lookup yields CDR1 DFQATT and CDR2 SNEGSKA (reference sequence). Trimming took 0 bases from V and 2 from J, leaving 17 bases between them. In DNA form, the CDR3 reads TGCAGTGCTAGAGATCAGGCTGGGAAGTCGGCCTACAATGAGCAGTTCTTC. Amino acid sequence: CSARDQAGKSAYNEQFF.

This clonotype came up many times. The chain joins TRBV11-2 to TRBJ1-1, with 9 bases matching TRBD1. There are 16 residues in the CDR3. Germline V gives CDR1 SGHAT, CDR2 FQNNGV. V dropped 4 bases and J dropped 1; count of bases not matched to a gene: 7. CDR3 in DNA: TGTGCCAGCAGCTCGATACCGGGACAGGGGAACACTGAAGCTTTCTTT. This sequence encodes CASSSIPGQGNTEAFF.

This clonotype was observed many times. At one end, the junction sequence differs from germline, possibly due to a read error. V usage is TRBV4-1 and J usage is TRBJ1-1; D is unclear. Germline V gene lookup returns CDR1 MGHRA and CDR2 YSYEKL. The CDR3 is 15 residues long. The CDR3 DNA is TGTGCCAGCAGCCAAGGGTCGACCCAGAACACTGAAGCTTTCTTT. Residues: CASSQGSTQNTEAFF.

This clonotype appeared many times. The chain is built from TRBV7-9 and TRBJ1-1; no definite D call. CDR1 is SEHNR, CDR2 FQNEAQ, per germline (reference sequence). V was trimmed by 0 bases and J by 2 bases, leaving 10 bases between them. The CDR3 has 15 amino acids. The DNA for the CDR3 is TGTGCCAGCAGCTTAGCGCACCGGTATAACACTGAAGCTTTCTTT. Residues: CASSLAHRYNTEAFF.

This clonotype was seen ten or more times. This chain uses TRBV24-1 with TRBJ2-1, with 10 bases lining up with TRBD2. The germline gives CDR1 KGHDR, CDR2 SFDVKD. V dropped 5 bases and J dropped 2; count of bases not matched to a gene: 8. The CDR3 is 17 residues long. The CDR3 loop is CATSVASGGLTYNEQFF. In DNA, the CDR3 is TGTGCCACCAGTGTGGCTAGCGGGGGACTTACCTACAATGAGCAGTTCTTC.

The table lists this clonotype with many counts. The CDR3 here is CASSPQSVNTEAFF. In DNA form, the CDR3 reads TGTGCCAGCAGCCCCCAATCGGTGAACACTGAAGCTTTCTTT. V gene TRBV7-2 combines with J gene TRBJ1-1; the D is unclear. CDR1 SGHTA and CDR2 FQGNSA come from the germline V gene. V lost 5 bases to trimming and J lost 0 bases, with 10 bases between them. CDR3 length: 14 amino acids. The full variable domain, completed using reference TRBV7-2 and TRBJ1-1, is GAGVSQSPSNKVTEKGKDVELRCDPISGHTALYWYRQSLGQGLEFLIYFQGNSAPDKSGLPSDRFSAERTGGSVSTLTIQRTQQEDSAVYLCASSPQSVNTEAFFGQGTRLTVV.

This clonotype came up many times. CDR3 in DNA: TGCGCCAGCAGCCGCATTAATCCCGAATCTCCGGTGGGAGGTGGCTACACCTTC. This codes for CASSRINPESPVGGGYTF. The chain couples TRBV5-1 to TRBJ1-2; D ambiguous. With 4 bases removed from V and 7 bases from J, the gap between germline ends came to 29 bases. This CDR3 contains 18 residues. CDR1 SGHRS and CDR2 YFSETQ come from the germline V gene.

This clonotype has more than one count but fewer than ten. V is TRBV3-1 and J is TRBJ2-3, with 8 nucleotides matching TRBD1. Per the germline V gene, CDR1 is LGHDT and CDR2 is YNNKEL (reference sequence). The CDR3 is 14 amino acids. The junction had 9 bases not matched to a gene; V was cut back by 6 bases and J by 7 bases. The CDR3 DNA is TGTGCCAGCAGATCGACAGGGGAGACCTATACGCAGTATTTT. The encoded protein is CASRSTGETYTQYF.

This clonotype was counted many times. CDR3 residues: CASRKTGNNSPLHF. The CDR3 DNA reads TGTGCCAGCAGGAAGACAGGGAATAATTCACCCCTCCACTTT. The rearrangement joins TRBV27 to TRBJ1-6; TRBD1 matches at 7 bases. This CDR3 is 14 amino acids long. From germline, CDR1 is MNHEY and CDR2 SMNVEV (reference sequence). V was clipped by 6 bases and J by 5 bases; unmatched bases: 4.

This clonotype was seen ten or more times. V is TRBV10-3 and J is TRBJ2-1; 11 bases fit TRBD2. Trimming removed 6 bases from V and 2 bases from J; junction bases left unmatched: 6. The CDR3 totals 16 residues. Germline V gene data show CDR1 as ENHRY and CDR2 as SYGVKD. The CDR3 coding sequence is TGTGCCATCAGGCCTACTAGCGGGAGCCCCTACAATGAGCAGTTCTTC. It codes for CAIRPTSGSPYNEQFF.

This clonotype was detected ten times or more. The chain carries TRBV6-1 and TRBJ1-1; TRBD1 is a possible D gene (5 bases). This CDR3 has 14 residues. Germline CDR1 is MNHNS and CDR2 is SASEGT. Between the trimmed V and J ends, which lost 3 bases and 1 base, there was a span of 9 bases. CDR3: CASSEFRANTEAFF. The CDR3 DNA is TGTGCCAGCAGTGAGTTCAGGGCGAACACTGAAGCTTTCTTT.

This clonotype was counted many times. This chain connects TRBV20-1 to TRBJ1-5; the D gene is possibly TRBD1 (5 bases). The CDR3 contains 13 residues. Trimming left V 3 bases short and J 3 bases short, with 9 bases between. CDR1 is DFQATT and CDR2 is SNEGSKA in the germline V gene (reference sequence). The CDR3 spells CSASGDLNQPQHF. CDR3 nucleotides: TGCAGTGCTAGTGGGGACCTCAATCAGCCCCAGCATTTT.

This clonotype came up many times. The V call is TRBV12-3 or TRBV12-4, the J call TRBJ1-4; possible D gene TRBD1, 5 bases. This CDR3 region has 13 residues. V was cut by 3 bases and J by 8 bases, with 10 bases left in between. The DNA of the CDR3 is TGTGCCAGCAGTTTCGGGGGTGGCGAAAAACTGTTTTTT. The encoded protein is CASSFGGGEKLFF.

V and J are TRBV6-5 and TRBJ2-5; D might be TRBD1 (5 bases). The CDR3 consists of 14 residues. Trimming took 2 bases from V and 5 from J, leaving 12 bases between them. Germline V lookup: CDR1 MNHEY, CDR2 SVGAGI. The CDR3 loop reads CASSYSSGLETQYF. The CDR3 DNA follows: TGTGCCAGCAGTTACAGTTCAGGGTTGGAGACCCAGTACTTC.

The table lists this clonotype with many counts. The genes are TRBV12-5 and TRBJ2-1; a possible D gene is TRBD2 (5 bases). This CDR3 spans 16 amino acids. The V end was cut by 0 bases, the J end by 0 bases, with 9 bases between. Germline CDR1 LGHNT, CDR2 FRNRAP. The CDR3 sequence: CASGLVLSGSYNEQFF. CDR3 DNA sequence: TGTGCTAGTGGTTTGGTACTAAGCGGCTCCTACAATGAGCAGTTCTTC.

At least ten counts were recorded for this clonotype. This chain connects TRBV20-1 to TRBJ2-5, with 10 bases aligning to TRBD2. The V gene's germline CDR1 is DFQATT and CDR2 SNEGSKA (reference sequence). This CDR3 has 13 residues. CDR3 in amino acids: CSGIAGGQETQYF. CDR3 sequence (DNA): TGCAGCGGGATAGCGGGGGGCCAAGAGACCCAGTACTTC.

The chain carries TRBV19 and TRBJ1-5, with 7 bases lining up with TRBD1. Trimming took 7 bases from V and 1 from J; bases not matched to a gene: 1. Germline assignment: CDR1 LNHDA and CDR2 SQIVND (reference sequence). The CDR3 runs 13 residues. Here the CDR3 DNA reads TGTGCCAGTACCAGGGGGAGCAATCAGCCCCAGCATTTT. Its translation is CASTRGSNQPQHF.

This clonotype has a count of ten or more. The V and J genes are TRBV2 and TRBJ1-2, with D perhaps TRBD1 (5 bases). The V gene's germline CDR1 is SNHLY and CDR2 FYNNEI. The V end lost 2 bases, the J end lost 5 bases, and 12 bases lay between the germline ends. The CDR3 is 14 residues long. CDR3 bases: TGTGCCAGCAGTGAATTCAGGGAAGCTTATGGCTACACCTTC. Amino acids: CASSEFREAYGYTF.

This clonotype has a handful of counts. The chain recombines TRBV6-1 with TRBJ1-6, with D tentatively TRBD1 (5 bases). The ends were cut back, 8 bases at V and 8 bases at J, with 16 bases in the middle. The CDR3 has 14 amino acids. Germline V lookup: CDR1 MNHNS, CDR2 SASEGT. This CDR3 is CASAQRGGDSPLHF. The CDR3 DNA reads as TGTGCCAGCGCGCAAAGGGGCGGGGATTCACCCCTCCACTTT.

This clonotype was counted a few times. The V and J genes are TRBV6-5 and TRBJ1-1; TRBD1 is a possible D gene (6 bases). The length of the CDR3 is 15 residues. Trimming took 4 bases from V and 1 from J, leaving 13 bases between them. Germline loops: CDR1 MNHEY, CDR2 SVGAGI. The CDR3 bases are TGTGCCAGCAGTTGGGACGGGACAACGAACACTGAAGCTTTCTTT. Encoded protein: CASSWDGTTNTEAFF.

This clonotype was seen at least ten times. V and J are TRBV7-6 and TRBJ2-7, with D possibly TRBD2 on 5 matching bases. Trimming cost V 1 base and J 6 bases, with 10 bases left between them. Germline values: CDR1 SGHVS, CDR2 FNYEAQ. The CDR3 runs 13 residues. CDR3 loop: CASSLGEGGEQYF. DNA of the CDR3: TGTGCCAGCAGCTTAGGAGAGGGCGGCGAGCAGTACTTC.